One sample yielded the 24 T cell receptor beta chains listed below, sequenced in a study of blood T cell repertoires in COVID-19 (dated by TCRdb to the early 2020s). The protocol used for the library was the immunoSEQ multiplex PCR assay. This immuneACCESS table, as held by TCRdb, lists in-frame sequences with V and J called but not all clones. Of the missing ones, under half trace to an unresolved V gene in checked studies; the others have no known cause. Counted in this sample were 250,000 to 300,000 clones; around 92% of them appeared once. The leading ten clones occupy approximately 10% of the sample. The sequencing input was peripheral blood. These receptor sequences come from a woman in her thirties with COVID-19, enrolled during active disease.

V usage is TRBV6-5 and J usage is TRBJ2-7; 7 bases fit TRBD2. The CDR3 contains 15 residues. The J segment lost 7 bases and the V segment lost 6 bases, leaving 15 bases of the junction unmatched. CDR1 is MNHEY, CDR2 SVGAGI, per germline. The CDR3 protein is CASRTMTSSEGEQYF. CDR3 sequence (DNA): TGTGCCAGCAGGACGATGACTAGCTCAGAGGGAGAGCAGTACTTC.

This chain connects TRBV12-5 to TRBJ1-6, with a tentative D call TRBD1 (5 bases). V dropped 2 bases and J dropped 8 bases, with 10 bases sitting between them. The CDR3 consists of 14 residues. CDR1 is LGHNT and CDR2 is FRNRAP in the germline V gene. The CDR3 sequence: CASGLRQGHSPLHF. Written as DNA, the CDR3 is TGTGCTAGTGGTTTGAGGCAGGGCCATTCACCCCTCCACTTT.

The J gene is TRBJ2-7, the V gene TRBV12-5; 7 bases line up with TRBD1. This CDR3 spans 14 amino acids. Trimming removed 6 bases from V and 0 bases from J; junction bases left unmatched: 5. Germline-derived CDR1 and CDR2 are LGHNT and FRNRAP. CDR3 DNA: TGTGCTAGTGGCACGGGACAGCCCTCCTACGAGCAGTACTTC. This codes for CASGTGQPSYEQYF. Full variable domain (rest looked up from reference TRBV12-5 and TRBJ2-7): DARVTQTPRHKVTEMGQEVTMRCQPILGHNTVFWYRQTMMQGLELLAYFRNRAPLDDSGMPKDRFSAEMPDATLATLKIQPSEPRDSAVYFCASGTGQPSYEQYFGPGTRLTVT.

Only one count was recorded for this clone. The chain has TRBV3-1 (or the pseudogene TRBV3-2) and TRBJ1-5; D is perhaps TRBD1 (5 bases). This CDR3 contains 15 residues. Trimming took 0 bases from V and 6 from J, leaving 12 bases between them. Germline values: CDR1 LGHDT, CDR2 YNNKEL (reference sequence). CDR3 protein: CASSQDAGVTQPQHF. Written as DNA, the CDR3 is TGTGCCAGCAGCCAAGATGCGGGGGTGACTCAGCCCCAGCATTTT.

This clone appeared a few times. The CDR3 region is CASSFSDTFSPLHF. The CDR3 nucleotides read TGTGCCAGCAGCTTCAGCGATACCTTTTCACCCCTCCACTTT. The chain carries TRBV5-5 and TRBJ1-6; D is undetermined. This CDR3 has 14 amino acids. CDR1 is SGHKS, CDR2 YYEKEE, per germline (reference sequence). Trimming stripped 2 bases from V and 9 bases from J, with 12 bases between.

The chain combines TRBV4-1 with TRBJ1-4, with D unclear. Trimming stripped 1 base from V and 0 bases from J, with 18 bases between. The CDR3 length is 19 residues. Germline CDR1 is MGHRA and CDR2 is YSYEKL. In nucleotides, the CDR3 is TGCGCCAGCAGCCAAGCCCCCCCACGGGTGAGCACAACTAATGAAAAACTGTTTTTT. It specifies CASSQAPPRVSTTNEKLFF.

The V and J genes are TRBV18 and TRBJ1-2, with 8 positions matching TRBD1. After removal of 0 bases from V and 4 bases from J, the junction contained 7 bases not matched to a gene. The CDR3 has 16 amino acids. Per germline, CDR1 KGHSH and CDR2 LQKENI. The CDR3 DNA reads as TGTGCCAGCTCACCACCAAACGGACAGGGTAGCTATGGCTACACCTTC. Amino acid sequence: CASSPPNGQGSYGYTF.

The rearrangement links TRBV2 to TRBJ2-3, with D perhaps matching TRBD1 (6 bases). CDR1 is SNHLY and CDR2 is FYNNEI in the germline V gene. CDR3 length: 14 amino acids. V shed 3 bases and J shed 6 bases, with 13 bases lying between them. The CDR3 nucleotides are TGTGCCAGCAGTGAGGGGGCCGCGACGGATACGCAGTATTTT. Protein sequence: CASSEGAATDTQYF. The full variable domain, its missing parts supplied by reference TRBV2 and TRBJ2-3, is EPEVTQTPSHQVTQMGQEVILRCVPISNHLYFYWYRQILGQKVEFLVSFYNNEISEKSEIFDDQFSVERPDGSNFTLKIRSTKLEDSAMYFCASSEGAATDTQYFGPGTRLTVL.

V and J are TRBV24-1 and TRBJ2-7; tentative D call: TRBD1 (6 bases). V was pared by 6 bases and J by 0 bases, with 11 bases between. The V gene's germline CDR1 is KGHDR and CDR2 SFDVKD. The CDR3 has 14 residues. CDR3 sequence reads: CATSSGTNSYEQYF. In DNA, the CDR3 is TGTGCCACCAGTTCCGGGACAAACTCCTACGAGCAGTACTTC.

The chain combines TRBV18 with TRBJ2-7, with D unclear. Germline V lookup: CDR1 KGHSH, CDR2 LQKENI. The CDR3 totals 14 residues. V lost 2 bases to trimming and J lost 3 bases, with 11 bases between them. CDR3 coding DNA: TGTGCCAGCTCACCAACCTCAGGCGACTACGAGCAGTACTTC. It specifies CASSPTSGDYEQYF.

CDR3 loop: CASNTQGGGIRPQHF. CDR3 coding DNA: TGTGCCAGCAATACCCAGGGCGGGGGAATTCGGCCCCAGCATTTT. The chain carries TRBV28 and TRBJ1-5; D perhaps matches TRBD1 (5 bases). The CDR3 has 15 amino acids. Trimming cost V 7 bases and J 9 bases, with 22 bases left between them. Germline-derived CDR1 and CDR2 are MDHEN and SYDVKM.

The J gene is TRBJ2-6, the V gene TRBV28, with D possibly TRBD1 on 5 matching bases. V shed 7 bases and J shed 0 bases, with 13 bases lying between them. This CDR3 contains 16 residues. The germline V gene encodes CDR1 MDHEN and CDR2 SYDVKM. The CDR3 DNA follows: TGTGCCAGCAACTCCAGGGAAAGCTCTGGGGCCAACGTCCTGACTTTC. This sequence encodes CASNSRESSGANVLTF.

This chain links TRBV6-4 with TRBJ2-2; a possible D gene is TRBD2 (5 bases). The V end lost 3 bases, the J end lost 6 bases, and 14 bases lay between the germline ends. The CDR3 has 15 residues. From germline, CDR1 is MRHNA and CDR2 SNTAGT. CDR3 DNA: TGTGCCAGCAGTGAAACAGAGGGAGAGGCCGGGGAGCTGTTTTTT. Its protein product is CASSETEGEAGELFF.

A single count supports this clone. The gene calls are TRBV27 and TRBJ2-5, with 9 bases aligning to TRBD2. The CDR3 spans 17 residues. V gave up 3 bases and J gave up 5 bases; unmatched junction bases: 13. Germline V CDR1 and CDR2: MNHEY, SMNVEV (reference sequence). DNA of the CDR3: TGTGCCAGCAGTTTGGGTAGCGGGGGCCCATGGAGGGAGACCCAGTACTTC. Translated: CASSLGSGGPWRETQYF.

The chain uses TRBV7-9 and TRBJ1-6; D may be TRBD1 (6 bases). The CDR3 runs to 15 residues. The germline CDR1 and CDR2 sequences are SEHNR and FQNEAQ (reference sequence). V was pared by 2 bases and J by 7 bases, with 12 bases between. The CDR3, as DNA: TGTGCCAGCAGCTTATCTACCCAGGGGAATTCACCCCTCCACTTT. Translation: CASSLSTQGNSPLHF.

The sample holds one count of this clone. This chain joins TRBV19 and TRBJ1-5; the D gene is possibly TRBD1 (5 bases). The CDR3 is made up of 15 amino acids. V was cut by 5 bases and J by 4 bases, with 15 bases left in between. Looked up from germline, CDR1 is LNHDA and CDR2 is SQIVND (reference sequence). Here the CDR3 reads CASSPREGVNQPQHF. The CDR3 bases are TGTGCCAGTAGTCCCAGGGAGGGCGTAAATCAGCCCCAGCATTTT.

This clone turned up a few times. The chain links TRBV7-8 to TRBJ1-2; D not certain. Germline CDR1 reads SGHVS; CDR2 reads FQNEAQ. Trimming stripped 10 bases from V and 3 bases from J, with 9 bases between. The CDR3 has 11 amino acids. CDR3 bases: TGTGCCACTCGAGGGTACTATGGCTACACCTTC. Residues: CATRGYYGYTF.

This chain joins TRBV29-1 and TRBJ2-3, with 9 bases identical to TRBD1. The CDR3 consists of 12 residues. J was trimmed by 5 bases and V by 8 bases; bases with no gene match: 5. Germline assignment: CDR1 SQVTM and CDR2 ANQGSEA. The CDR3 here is CSLRQGVDTQYF. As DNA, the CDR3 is TGCAGCCTCCGACAGGGGGTAGATACGCAGTATTTT.

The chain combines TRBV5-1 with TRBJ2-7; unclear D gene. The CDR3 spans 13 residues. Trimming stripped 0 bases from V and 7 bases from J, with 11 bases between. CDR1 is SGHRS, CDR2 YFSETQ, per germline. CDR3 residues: CASSLDWSWEQYF. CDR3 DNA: TGCGCCAGCAGCTTGGACTGGTCCTGGGAGCAGTACTTC.

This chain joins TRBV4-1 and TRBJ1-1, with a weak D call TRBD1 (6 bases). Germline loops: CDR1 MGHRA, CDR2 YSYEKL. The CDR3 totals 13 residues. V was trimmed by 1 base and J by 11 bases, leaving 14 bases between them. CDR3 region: CASSQVRQVTAFF. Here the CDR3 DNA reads TGCGCCAGCAGCCAAGTCAGACAGGTAACGGCTTTCTTT.

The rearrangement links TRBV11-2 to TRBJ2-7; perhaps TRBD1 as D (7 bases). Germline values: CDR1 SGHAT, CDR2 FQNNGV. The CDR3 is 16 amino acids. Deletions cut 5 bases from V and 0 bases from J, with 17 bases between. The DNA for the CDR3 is TGTGCCAGCAGCCAAGGGGGCGGGGTGAGCTCCTACGAGCAGTACTTC. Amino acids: CASSQGGGVSSYEQYF. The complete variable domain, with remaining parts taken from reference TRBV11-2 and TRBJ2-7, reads EAGVAQSPRYKIIEKRQSVAFWCNPISGHATLYWYQQILGQGPKLLIQFQNNGVVDDSQLPKDRFSAERLKGVDSTLKIQPAKLEDSAVYLCASSQGGGVSSYEQYFGPGTRLTVT.

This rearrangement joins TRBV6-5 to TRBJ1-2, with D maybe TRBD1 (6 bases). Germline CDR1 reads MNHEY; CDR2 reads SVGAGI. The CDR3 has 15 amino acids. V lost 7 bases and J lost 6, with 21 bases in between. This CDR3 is CASKEGGGKGDGYTF. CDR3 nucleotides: TGTGCCAGCAAAGAGGGGGGAGGGAAGGGCGATGGCTACACCTTC.

This CDR3 is CASSPSGGLYNEQFF. Here the CDR3 DNA reads TGTGCCAGCAGCCCCTCGGGGGGGCTCTACAATGAGCAGTTCTTC. The chain links TRBV9 to TRBJ2-1, with TRBD2 identical over 8 bases. Germline trimming cut 4 bases from V and 3 bases from J; bases unmatched to any gene: 6. CDR1 SGDLS and CDR2 YYNGEE come from the germline V gene. This CDR3 is built from 15 residues.

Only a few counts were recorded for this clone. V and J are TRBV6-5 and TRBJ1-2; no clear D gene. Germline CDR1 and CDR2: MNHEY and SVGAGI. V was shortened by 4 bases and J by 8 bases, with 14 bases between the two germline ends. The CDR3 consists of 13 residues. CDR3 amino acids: CASSLNGLKGYTF. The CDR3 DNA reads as TGTGCCAGCAGTTTAAATGGGCTAAAAGGCTACACCTTC.